What follows are 9 T cell receptor beta chains derived from one specimen sequenced in a study of Graves' ophthalmopathy and Graves' hyperthyroidism. The sequenced template was RNA, covering the TCR beta CDR3 region. HTBI primers served in a first-round RT-PCR, which a second-round multiplex PCR followed. TCRdb recomputed calls from the multiplex PCR reads with MiXCR, one row per CDR3 protein. Of some 1.1 million distinct CDR3 sequences listed, about two fifths are singletons. The sample was peripheral blood or thyroid tissue (not recorded which). The receptors derive from an adult man with Graves' hyperthyroidism.

This sequence joins TRBV7-4 and TRBJ2-7; 8 bases are a match to TRBD2. In germline, CDR1 is SGHVT, CDR2 SQSDAQ. J was trimmed by 3 bases and V by 3 bases; bases with no gene match: 10. CDR3 length: 16 residues. CDR3 region: CASSLSGSNLSYEQYF. CDR3 coding DNA: TGTGCCAGCAGCTTGAGCGGGAGTAACTTAAGCTACGAGCAGTACTTC.

V usage is TRBV20-1 and J usage is TRBJ2-1; 9 nucleotides match TRBD2. CDR1 is DFQATT and CDR2 is SNEGSKA in the germline V gene (reference sequence). The CDR3 runs 12 residues. Trimming took 3 bases from V and 8 from J; bases not matched to a gene: 2. CDR3 bases: TGCAGTGCTAGGGGACTAGCTTATGAGCAGTTCTTC. Protein: CSARGLAYEQFF.

Of note for this clonotype: This may arise from a read error, as a much more abundant clone is one base away. This chain uses TRBV25-1 with TRBJ2-5, with a weak D call TRBD2 (5 bases). Trimming pared 5 bases from V and 3 bases from J, leaving 13 bases between. The germline CDR1 and CDR2 sequences are MGHDK and SYGVNS. The CDR3 extends over 14 amino acids. In nucleotides, the CDR3 is TGTGCCAGCAGTTTGTTAGAGGGCGAAGAGACCCAGTACTTC. It translates to CASSLLEGEETQYF.

This clonotype has a count of ten or more. The chain employs TRBV20-1 and TRBJ2-5; 8 bases are a match to TRBD2. V lost 0 bases, J lost 5 bases, and 5 bases stayed unmatched. Germline CDR1 is DFQATT and CDR2 is SNEGSKA (reference sequence). CDR3 length equals 14 residues. In DNA form, the CDR3 reads TGCAGTGCTAGAGAAGTCGGGGGGGCGGAGACCCAGTACTTC. This gives the protein CSAREVGGAETQYF.

The rearrangement joins TRBV5-8 to TRBJ2-5; D gene uncertain. The CDR3 has 12 residues. Trimming took 7 bases from V and 4 from J, leaving 11 bases between them. The V gene's germline CDR1 is SGHTS and CDR2 YDEGEE. CDR3 sequence: CASGFRSETQYF. CDR3 nucleotide sequence: TGTGCCAGCGGTTTCAGGTCAGAGACCCAGTACTTC.

This clonotype was counted only a few times. V usage is TRBV7-2 and J usage is TRBJ1-5; perhaps TRBD1 as D (6 bases). V was pared by 1 base and J by 7 bases, with 14 bases between. From germline, CDR1 is SGHTA and CDR2 FQGNSA. The CDR3 covers 15 residues. The CDR3 DNA reads TGTGCCAGCAGCTTAGGGGTATCGGGGGCCCAGCCCCAGCATTTT. It codes for CASSLGVSGAQPQHF.

The chain combines TRBV20-1 with TRBJ2-2; TRBD1 agrees at 7 bases. Germline V gene sequence: CDR1 DFQATT, CDR2 SNEGSKA (reference sequence). CDR3 length: 14 amino acids. The J segment lost 3 bases and the V segment lost 5 bases, leaving 6 bases of the junction unmatched. The DNA of the CDR3 is TGCAGTGCTTTTGACAGGGCGGACACCGGGGAGCTGTTTTTT. Amino acid sequence: CSAFDRADTGELFF.

This clonotype was counted many times. This rearrangement joins TRBV12-3 or TRBV12-4 to TRBJ1-6; D unclear. V shed 6 bases and J shed 9 bases, with 12 bases lying between them. CDR3 length equals 13 residues. CDR3 sequence reads: CASRRPGGSPLHF. The CDR3 nucleotides read TGTGCCAGCAGGCGGCCTGGTGGTTCACCCCTCCACTTT.

The genes are TRBV5-1 and TRBJ1-2; 7 positions match TRBD1. The V gene's germline CDR1 is SGHRS and CDR2 YFSETQ. Trimming removed 0 bases from V and 0 bases from J; junction bases left unmatched: 11. The CDR3 consists of 18 residues. In DNA, the CDR3 is TGCGCCAGCAGCTTGGCCGGGGGAGGGGGCACAGCTAACTATGGCTACACCTTC. Translated, it gives CASSLAGGGGTANYGYTF.